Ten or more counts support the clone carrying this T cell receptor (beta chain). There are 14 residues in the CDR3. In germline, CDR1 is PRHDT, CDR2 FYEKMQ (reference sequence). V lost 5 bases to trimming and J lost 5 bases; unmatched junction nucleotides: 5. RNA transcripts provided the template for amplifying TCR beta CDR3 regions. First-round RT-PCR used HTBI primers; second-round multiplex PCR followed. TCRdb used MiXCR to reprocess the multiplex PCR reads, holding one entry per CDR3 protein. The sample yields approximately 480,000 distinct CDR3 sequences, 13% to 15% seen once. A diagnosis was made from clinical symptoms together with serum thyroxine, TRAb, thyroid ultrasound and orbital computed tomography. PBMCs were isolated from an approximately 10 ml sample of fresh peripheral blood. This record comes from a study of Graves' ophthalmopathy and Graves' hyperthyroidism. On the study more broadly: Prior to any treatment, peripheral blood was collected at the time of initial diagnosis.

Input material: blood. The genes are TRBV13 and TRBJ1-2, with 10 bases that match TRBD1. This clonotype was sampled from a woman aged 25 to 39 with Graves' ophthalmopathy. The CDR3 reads CASSRRDRGYGYTF. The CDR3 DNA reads TGTGCCAGCAGCCGACGGGACAGGGGATATGGCTACACCTTC.